The next 23 T cell receptor beta chains were all read from a single sample in a study of blood T cell repertoires in COVID-19. Produced via immunoSEQ multiplex PCR; TCRdb's table is partial and in-frame only. The sample consists of 45,000 to 50,000 clones, around 86% of them appearing once. The specimen sequenced was peripheral blood. Receptors were obtained from a man aged 55 to 70 with active COVID-19.

The chain couples TRBV28 to TRBJ2-2; 9 bases map to TRBD1. CDR1 MDHEN and CDR2 SYDVKM come from the germline V gene. This CDR3 has 16 residues. V lost 0 bases and J lost 1; bases outside the gene matches: 0. CDR3 amino acids: CASSLWGQGNTGELFF. CDR3 in DNA: TGTGCCAGCAGTTTATGGGGACAGGGGAACACCGGGGAGCTGTTTTTT.

V gene TRBV12-3 or TRBV12-4 combines with J gene TRBJ1-2; D ambiguous. V lost 6 bases and J lost 8, with 16 bases in between. The CDR3 loop spans 13 amino acids. CDR3 bases: TGTGCCAGCAGAGGACTCCACGGAGGAGGCTACACCTTC. Translated: CASRGLHGGGYTF.

The chain links TRBV5-6 to TRBJ2-7; no clear D gene. Germline CDR1 is SGHDT and CDR2 is YYEEEE. V was cut by 0 bases and J by 3 bases, with 10 bases left in between. The CDR3 runs 14 residues. CDR3 sequence reads: CASSLAWADYEQYF. The CDR3 DNA follows: TGTGCCAGCAGCTTGGCCTGGGCAGACTACGAGCAGTACTTC.

The chain recombines TRBV24-1 with TRBJ2-1; TRBD1 matches 10 bases. Germline values: CDR1 KGHDR, CDR2 SFDVKD. This CDR3 has 16 residues. J gave up 6 bases and V 1 base, and 5 bases lay outside the gene matches. The CDR3 region is CATSDFRDRGGNEQFF. DNA of the CDR3: TGTGCCACCAGTGATTTTCGGGACAGGGGCGGCAATGAGCAGTTCTTC.

The chain links TRBV7-9 to TRBJ1-2; a weak D match, TRBD1 (6 bases). The V gene's germline CDR1 is SEHNR and CDR2 FQNEAQ (reference sequence). There are 14 residues in the CDR3. V lost 6 bases to trimming and J lost 8 bases, with 19 bases between them. The CDR3 loop reads CASSSVGGGEGYTF. As DNA, the CDR3 is TGTGCCAGCAGTTCAGTGGGAGGGGGAGAAGGCTACACCTTC.

The rearrangement uses TRBV7-3 and TRBJ2-3; 10 bases align to TRBD1. The V gene end was trimmed by 3 bases and the J gene end by 4 bases; junction bases not matched to a gene: 1. There are 14 residues in the CDR3. The germline V gene encodes CDR1 SGHTA and CDR2 FQGTGA. The CDR3 reads CASSFGQGADTQYF. The CDR3 DNA reads as TGTGCCAGCAGCTTTGGACAGGGGGCAGATACGCAGTATTTT. Looking up the rest from reference TRBV7-3 and TRBJ2-3 gives the full variable domain: GAGVSQTPSNKVTEKGKYVELRCDPISGHTALYWYRQSLGQGPEFLIYFQGTGAADDSGLPNDRFFAVRPEGSVSTLKIQRTERGDSAVYLCASSFGQGADTQYFGPGTRLTVL.

This clone was found a few times. The J gene is TRBJ1-1, the V gene TRBV7-3; D gene ambiguous. CDR1 is SGHTA and CDR2 is FQGTGA in the germline V gene. The length of the CDR3 is 13 residues. Trimming shortened V by 1 base and J by 5 bases, and 8 bases separated the two germline ends. CDR3 bases: TGTGCCAGCAGCTTAAAGGCGGGGACTGAAGCTTTCTTT. This encodes CASSLKAGTEAFF.

This clone was counted once. The chain joins TRBV19 to TRBJ2-1, with 13 bases fitting TRBD2. CDR3 length: 15 amino acids. V dropped 9 bases and J dropped 5; count of bases not matched to a gene: 7. Germline lookup yields CDR1 LNHDA and CDR2 SQIVND (reference sequence). CDR3 protein: CASSTSGGPHNEQFF. The CDR3 bases are TGTGCCAGCTCGACTAGCGGGGGGCCCCACAATGAGCAGTTCTTC.

This clone was detected only once. This chain uses TRBV5-1 with TRBJ2-5; TRBD2 is a possible D gene (6 bases). V was cut by 0 bases and J by 5 bases, with 11 bases left in between. The CDR3 totals 14 residues. The germline V gene has CDR1 SGHRS and CDR2 YFSETQ. The CDR3, as DNA: TGCGCCAGCAGCTTGGTCGGCGCGGGGGAGACCCAGTACTTC. Residues: CASSLVGAGETQYF.

The chain uses TRBV27 and TRBJ2-5, with 7 bases aligning to TRBD2. Trimming removed 0 bases from V and 2 bases from J; junction bases left unmatched: 9. Germline V gives CDR1 MNHEY, CDR2 SMNVEV (reference sequence). The CDR3 totals 17 residues. The CDR3 protein is CASSLSVGGSVQETQYF. Written as DNA, the CDR3 is TGTGCCAGCAGTTTATCAGTTGGCGGGAGTGTACAAGAGACCCAGTACTTC.

DNA of the CDR3: TGTGCCATCAGTGATCAAACTAGCGGGAGGGGCGTCGGCCCAGATACGCAGTATTTT. It yields the protein CAISDQTSGRGVGPDTQYF. The chain combines TRBV10-3 with TRBJ2-3; 13 bases are shared with TRBD2. This CDR3 is 19 amino acids long. The ends lost 3 bases at V and 4 bases at J; junction bases unmatched: 13. Germline CDR1 is ENHRY and CDR2 is SYGVKD.

J is TRBJ2-1 and V is TRBV3-1 (or the pseudogene TRBV3-2); D is possibly TRBD2 (6 bases). CDR1 is LGHDT, CDR2 YNNKEL, per germline (reference sequence). The germline V and J ends were trimmed by 5 bases and 5 bases, with 28 bases remaining between them. The CDR3 contains 19 residues. CDR3 in amino acids: CASSGRGNRCNGGDNEQFF. The CDR3 DNA is TGTGCCAGCAGCGGGCGGGGTAATCGGTGTAACGGTGGGGACAATGAGCAGTTCTTC.

This rearrangement joins TRBV30 to TRBJ1-2; no firm D call. The CDR3 runs 12 residues. The V gene lost 4 bases and the J gene lost 4 bases, with 10 bases spanning the gap. Germline V gene lookup returns CDR1 GTSNPN and CDR2 SVGIG (reference sequence). This CDR3 is CAWNAGSYGYTF. The CDR3 DNA is TGTGCCTGGAATGCTGGTAGCTATGGCTACACCTTC.

The V and J genes are TRBV5-1 and TRBJ2-7, with 7 nucleotides matching TRBD2. The CDR3 spans 15 residues. Looked up from germline, CDR1 is SGHRS and CDR2 is YFSETQ. The junction had 6 bases not matched to a gene; V was cut back by 1 base and J by 2 bases. The CDR3 is CASSLIGTNAYEQYF. CDR3 coding DNA: TGCGCCAGCAGCTTGATAGGGACTAATGCCTACGAGCAGTACTTC.

The chain joins TRBV4-1 to TRBJ1-3; D is uncertain. Trimming took 5 bases from V and 0 from J, leaving 11 bases between them. Germline assignment: CDR1 MGHRA and CDR2 YSYEKL. This CDR3 is 15 amino acids long. CDR3 in amino acids: CASSEASRSGNTIYF. CDR3 sequence (DNA): TGCGCCAGCAGCGAGGCCAGCCGCTCTGGAAACACCATATATTTT.

This chain joins TRBV19 and TRBJ1-6; 11 bases are shared with TRBD1. The CDR3 contains 13 residues. In germline, CDR1 is LNHDA, CDR2 SQIVND (reference sequence). V lost 9 bases to trimming and J lost 10 bases; unmatched junction nucleotides: 5. CDR3 sequence: CASSGQGDSPLHF. CDR3 nucleotide sequence: TGTGCCAGCTCGGGACAGGGGGACTCACCCCTCCACTTT.

This clone was observed once. The chain has TRBV2 and TRBJ2-7, with 13 bases aligning to TRBD2. The CDR3 covers 17 residues. The trim removed 4 bases at V and 4 bases at J, leaving 10 bases unmatched. Per the germline V gene, CDR1 is SNHLY and CDR2 is FYNNEI. CDR3 region: CASSGRVGTSGEYEQYF. Written as DNA, the CDR3 is TGTGCCAGCAGTGGAAGAGTAGGGACTAGCGGGGAATACGAGCAGTACTTC.

This chain uses TRBV3-1 (or the pseudogene TRBV3-2) with TRBJ2-1; the match to TRBD1 covers 8 bases. CDR3 size: 14 residues. Germline V gene lookup returns CDR1 LGHDT and CDR2 YNNKEL (reference sequence). The V gene end was trimmed by 4 bases and the J gene end by 7 bases; junction bases not matched to a gene: 6. DNA for the CDR3: TGTGCCAGCAGCCTGCAGGGGGCGTGGAATGAGCAGTTCTTC. It yields the protein CASSLQGAWNEQFF.

The CDR3 DNA reads as TGTGCCAGCAGCCCGGGGGAGACCCAGTACTTC. It translates to CASSPGETQYF. The chain uses TRBV5-5 and TRBJ2-5; tentatively, D is TRBD2 (5 bases). The CDR3 extends over 11 amino acids. Trimming removed 4 bases from V and 5 bases from J, with 6 bases in between. CDR1 and CDR2 from the germline V gene are SGHKS and YYEKEE (reference sequence).

The V call is TRBV4-2, the J call TRBJ2-1; 7 bases map to TRBD2. This CDR3 region has 16 residues. CDR1 LGHNA and CDR2 YNFKEQ come from the germline V gene. The ends lost 4 bases at V and 2 bases at J; junction bases unmatched: 8. The CDR3 bases are TGTGCCAGCAGCCTTCCCGGGGGGTCCGCCTACAATGAGCAGTTCTTC. This codes for CASSLPGGSAYNEQFF.

The chain carries TRBV7-6 and TRBJ1-4; 9 nucleotides agree with TRBD1. CDR3 size: 15 residues. The germline gives CDR1 SGHVS, CDR2 FNYEAQ. The J segment lost 7 bases and the V segment lost 4 bases, leaving 7 bases of the junction unmatched. The CDR3 DNA reads as TGTGCCAGCAGCTCCTGGGGGACAGGGACTGAAAAACTGTTTTTT. Translated: CASSSWGTGTEKLFF.

This clone was counted between two and nine times. The chain joins TRBV27 to TRBJ1-3, with D possibly matching TRBD1 (6 bases). V gave up 5 bases and J gave up 4 bases, with 12 bases separating them. Germline loops: CDR1 MNHEY, CDR2 SMNVEV (reference sequence). This CDR3 has 14 amino acids. In nucleotides, the CDR3 is TGTGCCAGCAGTCCAGGGGTTCAGGGAAACACCATATATTTT. Translated: CASSPGVQGNTIYF.

This clone qualifies as medium-sized. The genes are TRBV2 and TRBJ2-2; 9 positions agree with TRBD1. With 6 bases clipped from V and 7 bases from J, the junction kept 6 bases outside the gene matches. This CDR3 has 14 amino acids. Germline V lookup: CDR1 SNHLY, CDR2 FYNNEI. This CDR3 reads CASRETGGSGELFF. The DNA of the CDR3 is TGTGCCAGCAGAGAGACAGGGGGAAGCGGGGAGCTGTTTTTT. The whole variable domain, filled in from reference TRBV2 and TRBJ2-2, reads EPEVTQTPSHQVTQMGQEVILRCVPISNHLYFYWYRQILGQKVEFLVSFYNNEISEKSEIFDDQFSVERPDGSNFTLKIRSTKLEDSAMYFCASRETGGSGELFFGEGSRLTVL.